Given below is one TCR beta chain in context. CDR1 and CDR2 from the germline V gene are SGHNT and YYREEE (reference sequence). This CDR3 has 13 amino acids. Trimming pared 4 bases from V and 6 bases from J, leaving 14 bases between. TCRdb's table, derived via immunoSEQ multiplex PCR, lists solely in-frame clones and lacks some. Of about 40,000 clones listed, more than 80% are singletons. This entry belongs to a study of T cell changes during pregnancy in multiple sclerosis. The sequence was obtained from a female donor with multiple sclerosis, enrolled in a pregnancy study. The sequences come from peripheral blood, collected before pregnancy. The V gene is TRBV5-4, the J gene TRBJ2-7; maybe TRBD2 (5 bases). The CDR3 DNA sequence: TGTGCCAGCAGCGGTGGACTGCGGGCCGAGCAGTACTTC. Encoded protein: CASSGGLRAEQYF. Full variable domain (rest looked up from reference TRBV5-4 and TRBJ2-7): ETGVTQSPTHLIKTRGQQVTLRCSSQSGHNTVSWYQQALGQGPQFIFQYYREEENGRGNFPPRFSGLQFPNYSSELNVNALELDDSALYLCASSGGLRAEQYFGPGTRLTVT.